This record looks at one TCR beta chain sequence and its context. Its antigen remains unidentified. Treatment given: around 19 received Ad26.COV2.S at low or high dose, single or two shots; about 5 received placebo; per-sample allocation not given. Day 63 after the first vaccine or placebo injection was the time point for sampling. Expressing Wuhan-strain SARS-CoV-2 spike, an Ad26 vector served as the vaccine. Clones were read by immunoSEQ multiplex PCR, and TCRdb kept only the in-frame ones, dropping some. Among hundreds of thousands of clones, roughly 89% were seen once, and the ten largest hold around 4.5%. The data belong to a study of Ad26.COV2.S vaccination and SARS-CoV-2 variants. Findings and limits, study-wide: Total T cell responses, in the TCR breadth and depth analyses, may have been underestimated.

The CDR3 extends over 13 amino acids. Trimming removed 2 bases at V and 3 bases at J, with 8 bases between. Germline CDR1 and CDR2: GTSNPN and SVGIG (reference sequence). This clonotype was sampled from a person aged 18 to 59 who received the Ad26.COV2.S COVID-19 vaccine or a placebo. Sequencing used peripheral blood, obtained in a trial of Ad26.COV2.S vaccine versus placebo. This sequence joins TRBV30 and TRBJ1-5; D possibly corresponds to TRBD1 (5 bases). The CDR3 bases are TGTGCCTGGAGTAAGGGGTCCAATCAGCCCCAGCATTTT. Translated, it gives CAWSKGSNQPQHF.